This section outlines one TCR beta chain sequence together with its context. Some clones are missing from TCRdb's copy, which holds only in-frame ones; the method was immunoSEQ multiplex PCR. Of some 160,000 clones listed, roughly 90% are singletons. This sample was included in a study of blood T cell repertoires in COVID-19. Whole-study context: T cells, B-cell-depleted T cells, or PBMCs provided the cDNA or gDNA that served as material.

In terms of age and location, participants ranged from roughly 18 to 90 years and lived in approximately 26 US areas. Cohort placement rested on clinical history that participants reported themselves. V lost 4 bases and J 0 bases, leaving 14 bases between the germline ends. CDR3 size: 16 residues. CDR1 and CDR2 (germline): SGHRS, YFSETQ. The clonotype comes from a woman in her forties or fifties who had recovered from COVID-19. The sequenced material came from PBMCs or T cells enriched from blood (not recorded which). The rearrangement joins TRBV5-1 to TRBJ2-1; D might be TRBD1 (6 bases). CDR3: CASSTQGPGSYNEQFF. CDR3 nucleotides: TGCGCCAGCAGCACTCAGGGGCCCGGCTCCTACAATGAGCAGTTCTTC.